In its sample, the clone carrying this TCR beta chain was seen a few times. Via MiXCR, TCRdb re-called the RT-PCR reads, giving one row per CDR3 protein. The sample lists about 680,000 distinct CDR3 sequences, about 14% occurring once. There are 14 residues in the CDR3. V shed 4 bases and J shed 1 base, with 10 bases lying between them. CDR1 and CDR2 from the germline V gene are SEHNR and FQNEAQ (reference sequence). The sequenced sample consisted of memory CD4+ T cells from blood. The clonotype comes from a female donor in good health, serving as a healthy control. The rearrangement joins TRBV7-9 to TRBJ1-1; the D gene is possibly TRBD1 (6 bases). The CDR3 region is CASSSIQGNTEAFF. The CDR3 DNA sequence: TGTGCCAGCAGCTCAATACAGGGGAACACTGAAGCTTTCTTT. Full variable domain (missing parts from reference TRBV7-9 and TRBJ1-1): DTGVSQNPRHKITKRGQNVTFRCDPISEHNRLYWYRQTLGQGPEFLTYFQNEAQLEKSRLLSDRFSAERPKGSFSTLEIQRTEQGDSAMYLCASSSIQGNTEAFFGQGTRLTVV.